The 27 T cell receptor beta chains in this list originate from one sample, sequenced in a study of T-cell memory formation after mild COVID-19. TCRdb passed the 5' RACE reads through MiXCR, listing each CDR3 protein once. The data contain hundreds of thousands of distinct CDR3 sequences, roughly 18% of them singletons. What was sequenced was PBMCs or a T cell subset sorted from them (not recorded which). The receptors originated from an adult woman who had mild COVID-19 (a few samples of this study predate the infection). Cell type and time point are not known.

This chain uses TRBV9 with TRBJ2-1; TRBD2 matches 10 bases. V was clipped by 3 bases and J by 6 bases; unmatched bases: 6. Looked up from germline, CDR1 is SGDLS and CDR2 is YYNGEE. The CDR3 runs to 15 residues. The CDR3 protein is CASSASGSLSNEQFF. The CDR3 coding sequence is TGTGCCAGCAGCGCTAGCGGGAGTCTGAGCAATGAGCAGTTCTTC.

The CDR3 DNA is TGTGCCAGCAGTTTCTTCGGACAGGGGAGGTACAATGAGCAGTTCTTC. Translating gives CASSFFGQGRYNEQFF. The chain couples TRBV27 to TRBJ2-1; 9 bases fit TRBD1. The CDR3 totals 16 residues. CDR1 MNHEY and CDR2 SMNVEV come from the germline V gene (reference sequence). Trimming took 3 bases from V and 4 from J; bases not matched to a gene: 7.

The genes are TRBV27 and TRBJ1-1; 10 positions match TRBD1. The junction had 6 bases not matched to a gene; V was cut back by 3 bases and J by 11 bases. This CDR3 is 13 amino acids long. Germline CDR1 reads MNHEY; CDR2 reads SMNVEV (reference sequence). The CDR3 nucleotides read TGTGCCAGCAGTTTTCTTGGGACAGGGGAGGCTTTCTTT. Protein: CASSFLGTGEAFF.

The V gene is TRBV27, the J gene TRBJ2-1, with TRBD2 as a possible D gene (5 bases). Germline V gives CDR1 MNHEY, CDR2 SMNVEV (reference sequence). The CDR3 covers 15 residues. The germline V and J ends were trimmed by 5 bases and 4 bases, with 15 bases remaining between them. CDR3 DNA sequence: TGTGCCAGCAGTCCACTAGTTGGCGAATACAATGAGCAGTTCTTC. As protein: CASSPLVGEYNEQFF.

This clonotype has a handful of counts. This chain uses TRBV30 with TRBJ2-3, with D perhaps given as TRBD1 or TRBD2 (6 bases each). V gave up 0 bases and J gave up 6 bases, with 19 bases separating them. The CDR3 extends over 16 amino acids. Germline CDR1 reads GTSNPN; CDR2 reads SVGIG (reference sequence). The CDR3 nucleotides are TGTGCCTGGAGTGTACTATCTAGCGCCAGGGGCGATACGCAGTATTTT. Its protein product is CAWSVLSSARGDTQYF.

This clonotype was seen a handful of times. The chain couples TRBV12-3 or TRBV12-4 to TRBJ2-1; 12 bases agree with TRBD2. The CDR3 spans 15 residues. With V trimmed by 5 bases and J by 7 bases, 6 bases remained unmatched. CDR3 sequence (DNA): TGTGCCAGCAGTCGGACGGGACTAGCGGGTAATGAGCAGTTCTTC. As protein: CASSRTGLAGNEQFF.

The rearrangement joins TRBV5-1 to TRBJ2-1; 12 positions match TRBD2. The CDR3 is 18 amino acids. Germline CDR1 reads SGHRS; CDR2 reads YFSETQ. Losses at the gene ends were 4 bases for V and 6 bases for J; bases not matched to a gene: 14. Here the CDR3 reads CASSPEGLAGGPGNEQFF. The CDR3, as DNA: TGCGCCAGCAGCCCAGAAGGGCTAGCGGGGGGGCCCGGCAATGAGCAGTTCTTC.

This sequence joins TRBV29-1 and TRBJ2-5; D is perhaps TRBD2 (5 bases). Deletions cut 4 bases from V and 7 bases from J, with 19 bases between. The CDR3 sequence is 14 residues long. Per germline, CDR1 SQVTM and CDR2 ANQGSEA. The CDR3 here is CSVALGGEGATQYF. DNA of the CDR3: TGCAGCGTTGCCTTGGGTGGAGAGGGAGCGACCCAGTACTTC.

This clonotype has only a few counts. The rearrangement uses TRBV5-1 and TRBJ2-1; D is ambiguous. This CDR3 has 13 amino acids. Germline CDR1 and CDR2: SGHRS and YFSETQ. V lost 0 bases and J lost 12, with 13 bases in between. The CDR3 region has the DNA TGCGCCAGCAGCTTGGAGGCGCTTCGCGGGCAGTTCTTC. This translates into CASSLEALRGQFF.

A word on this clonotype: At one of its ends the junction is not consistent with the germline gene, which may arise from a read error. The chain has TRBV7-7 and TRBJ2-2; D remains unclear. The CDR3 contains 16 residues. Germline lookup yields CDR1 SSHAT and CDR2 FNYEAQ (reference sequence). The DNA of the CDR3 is TGTGCTAGCAGCTTAGGCGGCCCCTGGGCGATCGGGGAGCTGTTTTTT. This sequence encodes CASSLGGPWAIGELFF. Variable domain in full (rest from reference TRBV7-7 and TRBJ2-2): GAGVSQSPRYKVTKRGQDVTLRCDPISSHATLYWYQQALGQGPEFLTYFNYEAQPDKSGLPSDRFSAERPEGSISTLTIQRTEQRDSAMYRCASSLGGPWAIGELFFGEGSRLTVL.

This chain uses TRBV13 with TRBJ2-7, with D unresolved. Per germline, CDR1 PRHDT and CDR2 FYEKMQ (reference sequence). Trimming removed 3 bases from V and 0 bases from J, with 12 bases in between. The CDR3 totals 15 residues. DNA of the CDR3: TGTGCCAGCAGCTTCCGTCCTATGGGCTCCTACGAGCAGTACTTC. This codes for CASSFRPMGSYEQYF.

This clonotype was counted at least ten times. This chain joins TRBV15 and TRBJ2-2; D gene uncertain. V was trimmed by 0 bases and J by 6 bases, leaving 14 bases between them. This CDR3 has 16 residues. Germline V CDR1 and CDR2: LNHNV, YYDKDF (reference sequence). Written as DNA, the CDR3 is TGTGCCACCAGCAGAGATCACCAGGCCAGCCCCGGGGAGCTGTTTTTT. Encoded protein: CATSRDHQASPGELFF.

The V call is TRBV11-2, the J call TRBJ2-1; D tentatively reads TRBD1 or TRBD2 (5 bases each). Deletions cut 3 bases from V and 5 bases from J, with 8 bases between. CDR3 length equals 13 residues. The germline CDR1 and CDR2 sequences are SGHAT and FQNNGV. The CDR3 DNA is TGTGCCAGCAGCTTGGGACCGCACAATGAGCAGTTCTTC. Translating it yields CASSLGPHNEQFF.

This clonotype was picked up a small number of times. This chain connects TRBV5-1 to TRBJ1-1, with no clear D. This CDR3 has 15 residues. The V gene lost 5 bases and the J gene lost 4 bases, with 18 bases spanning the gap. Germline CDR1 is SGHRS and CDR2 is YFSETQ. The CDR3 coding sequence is TGCGCCAGCAGTTCAGATGGGCGGGTAGCCACTGAAGCTTTCTTT. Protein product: CASSSDGRVATEAFF.

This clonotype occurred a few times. The CDR3 region has the DNA TGCAGTGCTAGCCACCCTAGACTAGCGGGGGACGACGAGCAGTTCTTC. Translated: CSASHPRLAGDDEQFF. This sequence joins TRBV20-1 and TRBJ2-1; 12 nucleotides line up with TRBD2. There are 16 residues in the CDR3. CDR1 and CDR2 from the germline V gene are DFQATT and SNEGSKA (reference sequence). V was clipped by 3 bases and J by 10 bases; unmatched bases: 13.

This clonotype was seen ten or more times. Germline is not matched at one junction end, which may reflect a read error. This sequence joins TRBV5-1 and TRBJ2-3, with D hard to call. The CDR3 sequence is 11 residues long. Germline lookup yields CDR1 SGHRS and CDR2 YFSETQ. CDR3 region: CASSSTDTQYF. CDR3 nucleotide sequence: TGTGCCAGCAGCTCCACAGATACGCAGTATTTT.

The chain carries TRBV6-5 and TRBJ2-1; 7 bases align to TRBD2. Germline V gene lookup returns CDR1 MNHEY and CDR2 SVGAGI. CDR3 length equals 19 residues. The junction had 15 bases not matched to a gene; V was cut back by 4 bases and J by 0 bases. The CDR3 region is CASSSGAPLAASSYNEQFF. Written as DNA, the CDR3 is TGTGCCAGCAGTTCCGGGGCGCCTCTAGCGGCGAGCTCCTACAATGAGCAGTTCTTC.

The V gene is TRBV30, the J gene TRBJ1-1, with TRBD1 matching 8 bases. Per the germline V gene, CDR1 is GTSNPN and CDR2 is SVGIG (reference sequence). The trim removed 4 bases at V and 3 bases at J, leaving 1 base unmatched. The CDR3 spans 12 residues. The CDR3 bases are TGTGCCTGGACAGGGGGCTACACTGAAGCTTTCTTT. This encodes CAWTGGYTEAFF. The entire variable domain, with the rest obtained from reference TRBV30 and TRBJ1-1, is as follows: SQTIHQWPATLVQPVGSPLSLECTVEGTSNPNLYWYRQAAGRGLQLLFYSVGIGQISSEVPQNLSASRPQDRQFILSSKKLLLSDSGFYLCAWTGGYTEAFFGQGTRLTVV.

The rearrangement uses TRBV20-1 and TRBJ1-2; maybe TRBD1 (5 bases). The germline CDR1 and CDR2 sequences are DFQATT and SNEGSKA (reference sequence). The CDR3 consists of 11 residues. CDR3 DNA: TGCATCCAGGGTGGAGAGAGTGGCTACACCTTC. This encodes CIQGGESGYTF.

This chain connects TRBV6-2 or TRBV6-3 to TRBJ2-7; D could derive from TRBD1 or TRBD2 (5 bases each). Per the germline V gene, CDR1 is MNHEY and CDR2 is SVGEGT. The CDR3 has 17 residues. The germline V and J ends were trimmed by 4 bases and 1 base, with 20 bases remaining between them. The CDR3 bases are TGTGCCAGCAGTTTATACCCCCCGGGGACCGCATCCTACGAGCAGTACTTC. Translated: CASSLYPPGTASYEQYF.

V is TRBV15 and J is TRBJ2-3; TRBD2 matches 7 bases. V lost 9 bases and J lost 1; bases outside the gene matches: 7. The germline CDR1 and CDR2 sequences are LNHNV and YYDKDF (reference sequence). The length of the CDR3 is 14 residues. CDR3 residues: CATAGGRGTDTQYF. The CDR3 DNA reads TGTGCCACGGCCGGGGGGAGGGGCACAGATACGCAGTATTTT.

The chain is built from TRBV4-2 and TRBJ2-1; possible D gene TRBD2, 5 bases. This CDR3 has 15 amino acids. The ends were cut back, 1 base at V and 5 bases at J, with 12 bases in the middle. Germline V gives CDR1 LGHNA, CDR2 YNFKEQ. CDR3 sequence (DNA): TGTGCCAGCAGCCAAGGGAGGTTGGTGGACAATGAGCAGTTCTTC. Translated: CASSQGRLVDNEQFF.

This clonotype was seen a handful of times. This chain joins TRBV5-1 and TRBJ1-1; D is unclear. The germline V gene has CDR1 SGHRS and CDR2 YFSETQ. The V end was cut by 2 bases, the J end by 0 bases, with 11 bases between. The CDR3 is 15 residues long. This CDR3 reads CASSFGNKMNTEAFF. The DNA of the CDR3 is TGCGCCAGCAGCTTCGGGAACAAGATGAACACTGAAGCTTTCTTT.

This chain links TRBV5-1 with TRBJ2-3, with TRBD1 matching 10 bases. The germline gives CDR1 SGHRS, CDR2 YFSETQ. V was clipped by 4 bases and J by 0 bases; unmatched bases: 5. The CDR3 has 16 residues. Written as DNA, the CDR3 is TGCGCCAGCAGCCAGGGACAGGGGAGGAGCACAGATACGCAGTATTTT. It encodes CASSQGQGRSTDTQYF.

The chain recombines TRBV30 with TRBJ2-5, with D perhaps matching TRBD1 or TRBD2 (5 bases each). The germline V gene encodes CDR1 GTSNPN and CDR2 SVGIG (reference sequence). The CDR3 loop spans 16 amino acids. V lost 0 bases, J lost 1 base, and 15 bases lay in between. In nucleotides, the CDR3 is TGTGCCTGGAGTGTAAGGAGGAGGACACTCCAAGAGACCCAGTACTTC. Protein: CAWSVRRRTLQETQYF.

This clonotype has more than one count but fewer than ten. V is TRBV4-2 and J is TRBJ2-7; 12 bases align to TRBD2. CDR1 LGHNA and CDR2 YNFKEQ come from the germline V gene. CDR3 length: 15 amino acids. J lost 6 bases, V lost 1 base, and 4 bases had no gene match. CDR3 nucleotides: TGTGCCAGCAGCCAAGCTAGCGGGGGGGCGAGCGAGCAGTACTTC. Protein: CASSQASGGASEQYF.

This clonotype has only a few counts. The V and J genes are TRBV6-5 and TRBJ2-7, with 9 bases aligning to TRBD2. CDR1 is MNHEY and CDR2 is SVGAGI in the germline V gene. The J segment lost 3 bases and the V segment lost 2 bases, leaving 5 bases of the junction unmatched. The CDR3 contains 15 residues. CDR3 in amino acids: CASSYGVSGSYEQYF. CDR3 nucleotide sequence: TGTGCCAGCAGTTACGGGGTTAGCGGGAGCTACGAGCAGTACTTC.